The 18 T cell receptor beta chains listed next were all sequenced from one sample in a study of T cells in Graves' hyperthyroidism and ophthalmopathy. RNA transcripts provided the source from which TCR beta CDR3 regions were amplified. During a first-round RT-PCR of the TCR CDR3, the HTBI primer set was used. TCRdb recomputed calls from the multiplex PCR reads with MiXCR, one row per CDR3 protein. Of 400,000 to 500,000 distinct CDR3 sequences in the sample, approximately 15% were seen once. Specimen: blood. The origin of the receptors is a woman aged 18-35 years with Graves' hyperthyroidism.

This clonotype was found many times. V and J are TRBV2 and TRBJ1-1; D is perhaps TRBD1 (5 bases). The CDR3 consists of 12 residues. Germline V CDR1 and CDR2: SNHLY, FYNNEI. V shed 5 bases and J shed 8 bases, with 12 bases lying between them. The CDR3 protein is CASSRDSTEAFF. CDR3 DNA: TGTGCCAGCAGTCGTGACAGTACCGAAGCTTTCTTT.

This clonotype was picked up many times. The chain is built from TRBV7-9 and TRBJ1-2; no definite D call. There are 13 residues in the CDR3. Trimming pared 4 bases from V and 5 bases from J, leaving 11 bases between. Germline CDR1 SEHNR, CDR2 FQNEAQ (reference sequence). The CDR3 sequence: CASSSLRGYGYTF. In nucleotides, the CDR3 is TGTGCCAGCAGCTCCCTGCGGGGTTATGGCTACACCTTC.

This clonotype was counted ten times or more. The V call is TRBV12-3 or TRBV12-4, the J call TRBJ1-5; the D gene is possibly TRBD1 (5 bases). The CDR3 extends over 14 amino acids. Trimming took off 5 bases at V and 1 base at J, with 9 bases between the two ends. This chain's CDR3 is CASSTGASNQPQHF. CDR3 coding DNA: TGTGCCAGCAGTACAGGCGCCAGCAATCAGCCCCAGCATTTT.

In its sample, this clonotype was seen many times. The chain employs TRBV7-3 and TRBJ1-6, with TRBD1 as a possible D gene (5 bases). The germline V gene encodes CDR1 SGHTA and CDR2 FQGTGA. Trimming shortened V by 5 bases and J by 8 bases, and 28 bases separated the two germline ends. There are 19 residues in the CDR3. The DNA of the CDR3 is TGTGCCAGCAGCCTCCAACCGAGTGGGTCAGGGCGGATTGATTCACCCCTCCACTTT. Its translation: CASSLQPSGSGRIDSPLHF.

This clonotype was recorded many times. The chain joins TRBV20-1 to TRBJ2-3, with D unclear. Germline V CDR1 and CDR2: DFQATT, SNEGSKA (reference sequence). The CDR3 covers 15 residues. V lost 8 bases and J lost 2, with 20 bases in between. CDR3 coding DNA: TGCAGTACCAGCCCCTTGATGGGAACCACAGATACGCAGTATTTT. Translating it yields CSTSPLMGTTDTQYF.

The chain couples TRBV29-1 to TRBJ1-2; D is unresolved. V shed 7 bases and J shed 0 bases, with 9 bases lying between them. CDR1 and CDR2 from the germline V gene are SQVTM and ANQGSEA. The CDR3 sequence is 12 residues long. CDR3 sequence: CSADNSNYGYTF. Written as DNA, the CDR3 is TGCAGCGCCGACAACTCTAACTATGGCTACACCTTC.

This clonotype was seen a few times. This chain uses TRBV30 with TRBJ2-7, with 13 bases fitting TRBD2. The germline V gene has CDR1 GTSNPN and CDR2 SVGIG (reference sequence). This CDR3 has 16 residues. Losses at the gene ends were 1 base for V and 4 bases for J; bases not matched to a gene: 7. CDR3 sequence (DNA): TGTGCCTGGAGTGGGGGACTAGCGGGGATAGAGTACGAGCAGTACTTC. Translated, it gives CAWSGGLAGIEYEQYF.

The sample holds a few counts of this clonotype. The CDR3 DNA sequence: TGCAGTGCCCCCCTAAACATTCAGTACTTC. Translation: CSAPLNIQYF. The rearrangement joins TRBV20-1 to TRBJ2-4; no clear D. Germline CDR1 is DFQATT and CDR2 is SNEGSKA (reference sequence). CDR3 length: 10 amino acids. The ends were cut back, 6 bases at V and 6 bases at J, with 6 bases in the middle.

This clonotype was observed many times. J is TRBJ1-5 and V is TRBV6-2 or TRBV6-3, with D unresolved. V was trimmed by 6 bases and J by 1 base, leaving 7 bases between them. Germline CDR1 MNHEY, CDR2 SVGEGT. The CDR3 extends over 13 amino acids. DNA for the CDR3: TGTGCCAGCAGGAAAGTGAGCAATCAGCCCCAGCATTTT. Its translation is CASRKVSNQPQHF.

Many counts were recorded for this clonotype. The chain joins TRBV11-2 to TRBJ2-3, with 7 nucleotides matching TRBD2. CDR1 is SGHAT, CDR2 FQNNGV, per germline. V shed 2 bases and J 2 bases; nucleotides not matched to a gene: 4. This CDR3 spans 15 amino acids. As DNA, the CDR3 is TGTGCCAGCAGCTTACTAGCGGCCTCCACAGATACGCAGTATTTT. Its translation is CASSLLAASTDTQYF.

J is TRBJ1-3 and V is TRBV20-1, with D unclear. Looked up from germline, CDR1 is DFQATT and CDR2 is SNEGSKA (reference sequence). This CDR3 is built from 14 residues. The V and J ends lost 6 bases and 0 bases respectively, with 12 bases between them. The CDR3 here is CSALRGSSGNTIYF. For the CDR3, the DNA is TGCAGTGCCCTCCGAGGCAGCTCTGGAAACACCATATATTTT.

This clonotype was found many times. J is TRBJ2-1 and V is TRBV9; 8 positions agree with TRBD1. Germline V gene sequence: CDR1 SGDLS, CDR2 YYNGEE. Losses at the gene ends were 4 bases for V and 3 bases for J; bases not matched to a gene: 12. This CDR3 is built from 17 residues. DNA of the CDR3: TGTGCCAGCAGCCCTCGACCGGGACAGGTGGTCTACAATGAGCAGTTCTTC. It specifies CASSPRPGQVVYNEQFF.

V and J are TRBV27 and TRBJ2-3; D is unresolved. Germline V gene data show CDR1 as MNHEY and CDR2 as SMNVEV (reference sequence). The CDR3 totals 14 residues. The V gene lost 3 bases and the J gene lost 5 bases, with 12 bases spanning the gap. CDR3 residues: CASSFLETLDTQYF. CDR3 sequence (DNA): TGTGCCAGCAGTTTCCTTGAGACCTTAGATACGCAGTATTTT.

This clonotype has a count of ten or more. In nucleotides, the CDR3 is TGCGCCAGCAGCCTGGGACTAGATAACTATGGCTACACCTTC. Its protein product is CASSLGLDNYGYTF. V usage is TRBV5-1 and J usage is TRBJ1-2; D is perhaps TRBD1 (5 bases). Germline values: CDR1 SGHRS, CDR2 YFSETQ. Trimming removed 4 bases from V and 1 base from J, with 11 bases in between. The CDR3 is 14 amino acids.

This clonotype has only a few counts. Compared with germline, one end of the junction differs, possibly owing to a read error. The genes are TRBV28 and TRBJ2-7; no definite D call. CDR3 length: 13 amino acids. CDR1 and CDR2 from the germline V gene are MDHEN and SYDVKM. CDR3 sequence reads: CASSSPGSYERYF. CDR3 nucleotides: TGTGCCAGCAGTTCCCCCGGGTCCTACGAGCGGTACTTC.

This clonotype was recorded many times. V is TRBV12-5 and J is TRBJ2-1; 9 nucleotides agree with TRBD2. J was trimmed by 7 bases and V by 7 bases; bases with no gene match: 11. Germline CDR1 and CDR2: LGHNT and FRNRAP. CDR3 size: 15 residues. The CDR3 loop is CASATDLLAGNEQFF. For the CDR3, the DNA is TGTGCTAGTGCCACAGACCTTCTAGCGGGAAATGAGCAGTTCTTC.

This clonotype was counted many times. V is TRBV10-3 and J is TRBJ1-1, with D unclear. CDR1 and CDR2 (germline): ENHRY, SYGVKD. This CDR3 has 13 amino acids. V lost 4 bases and J 1 base, leaving 7 bases between the germline ends. CDR3 loop: CAISGTANTEAFF. The CDR3 region has the DNA TGTGCCATCAGTGGGACCGCGAACACTGAAGCTTTCTTT.

In regard to this clonotype: This may be a read error, as it is one base from a much larger clone. The chain carries TRBV11-2 and TRBJ2-7, with 8 bases matching TRBD2. J was trimmed by 7 bases and V by 4 bases; bases with no gene match: 9. The CDR3 consists of 14 residues. Germline V gene data show CDR1 as SGHAT and CDR2 as FQNNGV. DNA of the CDR3: TGTGCCAGCAGCTCATCCAGCGGGAGTTATGAGCAGTACTTC. Translation gives CASSSSSGSYEQYF.